This T cell receptor (beta chain) was found in a study of shared clonotypes between healthy human individuals. Background on the study: Every donor yielded three CD4 naive, three CD4 memory, two CD8 naive and one CD8 memory plate.

The germline gives CDR1 MNHNY, CDR2 SVGAGI (reference sequence). The CDR3 is 15 amino acids. The V end lost 0 bases, the J end lost 3 bases, and 12 bases lay between the germline ends. Sorted-subset replicate PCR reactions were performed with about 210 ng DNA, corresponding to 30,000 or so T cell genomes. The table came from immunoSEQ multiplex PCR; TCRdb's copy has only in-frame clones and leaves some out. This table has around 1.9 million clones, just over 90% appearing once. Terminally differentiated effector memory CD45RA+ cells were excluded from the naive CD8 cells, which were CD45RO-negative and positively selected for CCR7. Concerning this clone: Its antigen is not known.

Study outcomes and limitations: Estimated clonotype richness was generally higher in naive than memory subsets. Some clonotypes were shared by all four sorted-subset donors, while others were not shared. The non-shared ones had lower generation probabilities than the shared ones.

The TCR comes from a young man in good health. Some clones in this sample may be carry-over from other donors' samples. Material: naive CD8+ T cells from PBMCs. The rearrangement links TRBV6-6 to TRBJ2-7; perhaps TRBD1 as D (6 bases). CDR3 sequence (DNA): TGTGCCAGCAGTTACTCGGGGGACACAGTCTACGAGCAGTACTTC. This encodes CASSYSGDTVYEQYF.